This TCR beta chain was documented in a study of STAT3 mutations in large granular lymphocyte leukemia. Study context: More than half of T-LGLL patients received immunosuppressive therapy. General study findings and limits: Sampling intervals varied between patients and samples. Every T-LGLL patient had at least one immunodominant TCRbeta clonotype. In several patients, dominant TCR clone burden exceeded STAT3 mutant burden, suggesting STAT3 mutation arose secondarily.

Assay used: immunoSEQ multiplex PCR; TCRdb lists only in-frame clones, some missing. The table lists around 1,800 clones, approximately 66% of them singletons. This CDR3 region has 15 residues. Per germline, CDR1 SGHDT and CDR2 YYEEEE. The V and J ends lost 4 bases and 4 bases respectively, with 17 bases between them. This clone showed up just a few times. The antigen remains undetermined. The sequence came from a man aged 55 to 70 with T-cell large granular lymphocyte leukemia. Some clones in this sample may be carry-over from other donors' samples. The material sequenced was peripheral blood mononuclear cells. The J gene is TRBJ2-5, the V gene TRBV5-6; tentative D call: TRBD2 (7 bases). The CDR3 region is CASSPLRGAGETQYF. The DNA for the CDR3 is TGTGCCAGCAGCCCTCTCCGGGGGGCGGGAGAGACCCAGTACTTC.